Below, 29 T cell receptor beta chains from the same sample are listed, as sequenced in a study of vaccination and CD4 T cells after COVID-19 (dated by TCRdb to about 2022). The library was prepared using PCR. Sequencing took place on an Illumina iSeq 100. DNA from cultured CD4+ T cells underwent TCR sequencing with the Oncomine TCR Beta short-read assay at the Johns Hopkins FTIC core. The raw public data were reprocessed by TCRdb itself: fastp quality trimming at Q25, MiXCR clonotype calling, in-frame beta chains only. All rows with the same CDR3 protein become a single entry with the most common DNA and genes. In all, the sample holds 6,000 to 7,000 distinct CDR3 sequences, and around 50% of those were seen once. Together, the top ten hold around 25% of the sample. The treatment or condition label of this sample denotes: 10-day PBMC culture with coronavirus spike peptide pools or control peptides (ViraFEST assay). CD4+ T cells from unexposed donors were collected before the COVID-19 pandemic (2011-2018).

No antigen has been assigned to these receptors. The specimen sequenced was CD4+ T cells from blood, cultured in vitro. The receptor source for this set is a human donor in good health.

This clonotype showed up just a few times. The gene calls are TRBV6-1 and TRBJ2-1; possible D gene TRBD1, 5 bases. This CDR3 is built from 13 residues. V lost 4 bases and J 10 bases, leaving 14 bases between the germline ends. CDR1 and CDR2 (germline): MNHNS, SASEGT. The CDR3 region is CASSVSRASEQFF. CDR3 sequence (DNA): TGTGCCAGCAGTGTTAGCAGGGCCTCGGAGCAGTTCTTC.

The chain recombines TRBV7-2 with TRBJ2-2; 7 positions match TRBD2. Germline V gene lookup returns CDR1 SGHTA and CDR2 FQGNSA. The junction had 13 bases not matched to a gene; V was cut back by 6 bases and J by 6 bases. This CDR3 spans 16 amino acids. The CDR3: CASSIPGPGGPGELFF. For the CDR3, the DNA is TGTGCCAGCAGTATACCGGGACCGGGGGGTCCCGGGGAGCTGTTTTTT.

This sequence joins TRBV27 and TRBJ2-7; TRBD1 might be the D (5 bases). CDR1 is MNHEY and CDR2 is SMNVEV in the germline V gene (reference sequence). The length of the CDR3 is 14 residues. The V gene lost 1 base and the J gene lost 3 bases, with 10 bases spanning the gap. The CDR3 loop reads CASSLWGGDYEQYF. The CDR3 region has the DNA TGTGCCAGCAGTTTATGGGGCGGAGACTACGAGCAGTACTTC.

This sequence joins TRBV4-3 and TRBJ2-2, with TRBD1 as a possible D gene (6 bases). V was clipped by 2 bases and J by 1 base, with 11 bases between them. The CDR3 extends over 16 amino acids. Germline V gene sequence: CDR1 LGHNA, CDR2 YSLEER. The CDR3 DNA follows: TGCGCCAGCAGCCAAAGTCAGGGGAAGAACACCGGGGAGCTGTTTTTT. Translated: CASSQSQGKNTGELFF.

The rearrangement joins TRBV19 to TRBJ1-2; TRBD1 might be the D (6 bases). The germline V gene has CDR1 LNHDA and CDR2 SQIVND (reference sequence). V lost 6 bases and J lost 8, with 19 bases in between. The CDR3 has 14 amino acids. CDR3 amino acids: CASRSIGQYLGYTF. The CDR3 nucleotides read TGTGCCAGTAGATCGATAGGACAGTACTTAGGCTACACCTTC.

This clonotype was seen once. The chain joins TRBV6-2 or TRBV6-3 to TRBJ1-5; D possibly corresponds to TRBD1 (5 bases). Germline CDR1 MNHEY, CDR2 SVGEGT. The CDR3 sequence is 15 residues long. Trimming left V 6 bases short and J 0 bases short, with 12 bases between. The CDR3 sequence is CASSRKGYSNQPQHF. For the CDR3, the DNA is TGTGCCAGCAGCCGGAAGGGGTATAGCAATCAGCCCCAGCATTTT.

The chain employs TRBV2 and TRBJ1-6; D unresolved. The length of the CDR3 is 13 residues. The V gene's germline CDR1 is SNHLY and CDR2 FYNNEI. Trimming took 8 bases from V and 7 from J, leaving 12 bases between them. CDR3 sequence reads: CASHGRRNSPLHF. The CDR3 nucleotides read TGTGCCAGCCACGGACGACGGAATTCACCCCTCCACTTT.

This chain uses TRBV2 with TRBJ2-1; 7 bases match TRBD1. V shed 7 bases and J 4 bases; nucleotides not matched to a gene: 7. This CDR3 has 14 residues. Germline CDR1 is SNHLY and CDR2 is FYNNEI. This CDR3 reads CASKGGGPYNEQFF. The CDR3 DNA is TGTGCCAGCAAAGGGGGCGGACCTTACAATGAGCAGTTCTTC.

This clonotype was counted a few times. V and J are TRBV23-1 and TRBJ1-2, with a weak D call TRBD1 (5 bases). TRBV23-1 is treated as an ORF (open reading frame) with a function not yet certain. This CDR3 contains 16 residues. Trimming left V 2 bases short and J 3 bases short, with 16 bases between. The CDR3 DNA reads TGCGCCAGCAGTCAAGTTGTCAGGGAAAGGGACTATGGCTACACCTTC. It specifies CASSQVVRERDYGYTF.

A few counts support this clonotype. V is TRBV19 and J is TRBJ1-2; 8 nucleotides match TRBD1. Trimming took 5 bases from V and 7 from J; bases not matched to a gene: 12. Germline assignment: CDR1 LNHDA and CDR2 SQIVND (reference sequence). The CDR3 is 15 amino acids. The CDR3 region is CASSVQGERIGGYTF. As DNA, the CDR3 is TGTGCCAGTAGTGTACAGGGGGAGAGGATAGGTGGCTACACCTTC. Using reference TRBV19 and TRBJ1-2 for the parts outside the CDR3, the full variable domain is DGGITQSPKYLFRKEGQNVTLSCEQNLNHDAMYWYRQDPGQGLRLIYYSQIVNDFQKGDIAEGYSVSREKKESFPLTVTSAQKNPTAFYLCASSVQGERIGGYTFGSGTRLTVV.

The chain links TRBV6-1 to TRBJ2-7; D perhaps matches TRBD1 (5 bases). Between the trimmed V and J ends, which lost 0 bases and 5 bases, there was a span of 14 bases. The CDR3 length is 15 residues. Germline V gene lookup returns CDR1 MNHNS and CDR2 SASEGT. The CDR3 spells CASSEAGPRVHEQYF. As DNA, the CDR3 is TGTGCCAGCAGTGAAGCAGGTCCCAGGGTCCACGAGCAGTACTTC.

In nucleotides, the CDR3 is TGTGCCACTTCTGGGGGGGGCGGCTATGGCTACACCTTC. Its translation: CATSGGGGYGYTF. The chain links TRBV30 to TRBJ1-2; possibly TRBD1 for D (6 bases). Trimming cost V 8 bases and J 4 bases, with 17 bases left between them. Looked up from germline, CDR1 is GTSNPN and CDR2 is SVGIG (reference sequence). This CDR3 is 13 amino acids long.

The V gene is TRBV6-1, the J gene TRBJ2-2, with 10 bases aligning to TRBD2. V shed 6 bases and J 7 bases; nucleotides not matched to a gene: 8. The length of the CDR3 is 15 residues. Per the germline V gene, CDR1 is MNHNS and CDR2 is SASEGT. CDR3 sequence (DNA): TGTGCCAGCAGCCCCCTAGCGGGAGCGATCGGGGAGCTGTTTTTT. It encodes CASSPLAGAIGELFF.

This chain links TRBV20-1 with TRBJ1-6; the D gene is possibly TRBD1 (6 bases). V was cut by 6 bases and J by 0 bases, with 18 bases left in between. CDR1 is DFQATT and CDR2 is SNEGSKA in the germline V gene (reference sequence). The CDR3 is 17 amino acids. The DNA for the CDR3 is TGCAGTGCACGGACGGGACACCAGAGCTCCTATAATTCACCCCTCCACTTT. Its protein is CSARTGHQSSYNSPLHF.

The chain has TRBV20-1 and TRBJ2-7; D not certain. Germline V gene lookup returns CDR1 DFQATT and CDR2 SNEGSKA (reference sequence). The CDR3 length is 12 residues. The V end lost 0 bases, the J end lost 7 bases, and 10 bases lay between the germline ends. Written as DNA, the CDR3 is TGCAGTGCTAGAGATCTTCAGTTTGAGCAGTACTTC. It yields the protein CSARDLQFEQYF.

The chain has TRBV19 and TRBJ2-1, with 12 nucleotides matching TRBD2. Trimming at V came to 0 bases and at J to 6 bases, leaving 3 bases not matched to a gene. CDR1 and CDR2 (germline): LNHDA, SQIVND (reference sequence). This CDR3 is built from 16 residues. DNA for the CDR3: TGTGCCAGTAGTATAGATAGACTAGCGGGAGTCAATGAGCAGTTCTTC. Translation: CASSIDRLAGVNEQFF. Using reference TRBV19 and TRBJ2-1 for the parts outside the CDR3, the full variable domain is DGGITQSPKYLFRKEGQNVTLSCEQNLNHDAMYWYRQDPGQGLRLIYYSQIVNDFQKGDIAEGYSVSREKKESFPLTVTSAQKNPTAFYLCASSIDRLAGVNEQFFGPGTRLTVL.

V gene TRBV20-1 combines with J gene TRBJ1-3, with D perhaps TRBD1 (5 bases). The CDR3 spans 14 residues. Deletions cut 6 bases from V and 7 bases from J, with 19 bases between. Germline CDR1 DFQATT, CDR2 SNEGSKA (reference sequence). The CDR3 reads CSAERGGSGNTIYF. The CDR3 nucleotides are TGCAGTGCCGAAAGGGGAGGGTCGGGCAACACCATATATTTT.

The J gene is TRBJ1-1, the V gene TRBV27; tentative D call: TRBD1 (5 bases). The germline V gene encodes CDR1 MNHEY and CDR2 SMNVEV (reference sequence). The CDR3 has 15 residues. V was cut by 3 bases and J by 5 bases, with 16 bases left in between. CDR3 protein: CASSLRGSLKTEAFF. The CDR3 DNA sequence: TGTGCCAGCAGTTTGAGGGGCAGCCTAAAAACTGAAGCTTTCTTT.

The J gene is TRBJ1-1, the V gene TRBV11-2, with D maybe TRBD1 (6 bases). CDR3 size: 13 residues. The V end lost 4 bases, the J end lost 5 bases, and 11 bases lay between the germline ends. CDR1 is SGHAT and CDR2 is FQNNGV in the germline V gene. CDR3 sequence: CASSSLQGTEAFF. DNA of the CDR3: TGTGCCAGCAGCTCCCTACAGGGTACTGAAGCTTTCTTT.

There are a few counts of this clonotype. This chain links TRBV2 with TRBJ2-2, with 7 positions matching TRBD1. V gave up 5 bases and J gave up 5 bases; unmatched junction bases: 14. This CDR3 comprises 17 residues. Germline V gene data show CDR1 as SNHLY and CDR2 as FYNNEI. The CDR3 is CASSTPIGGELTGELFF. The CDR3 nucleotides are TGTGCCAGCAGTACCCCCATAGGGGGCGAGTTAACCGGGGAGCTGTTTTTT.

This clonotype showed up just once. The chain uses TRBV2 and TRBJ2-7; TRBD2 matches at 9 bases. Germline assignment: CDR1 SNHLY and CDR2 FYNNEI. J was trimmed by 6 bases and V by 5 bases; bases with no gene match: 11. This CDR3 is 15 amino acids long. The CDR3 sequence: CASSFLAGKLLEQYF. In nucleotides, the CDR3 is TGTGCCAGCAGTTTCCTAGCGGGAAAACTCCTCGAGCAGTACTTC.

The gene calls are TRBV12-3 or TRBV12-4 and TRBJ1-5; possibly TRBD1 for D (6 bases). This CDR3 has 17 amino acids. Trimming stripped 2 bases from V and 5 bases from J, with 19 bases between. CDR3 nucleotide sequence: TGTGCCAGCAGTTTATACATCCGGGGGGCAGGGCATCAGCCCCAGCATTTT. As protein: CASSLYIRGAGHQPQHF.

A few counts support this clonotype. This chain connects TRBV6-5 to TRBJ2-1, with a possible D match to TRBD1 (9 bases). The germline V and J ends were trimmed by 1 base and 1 base, with 26 bases remaining between them. Germline-derived CDR1 and CDR2 are MNHEY and SVGAGI. The CDR3 has 21 residues. The CDR3 coding sequence is TGTGCCAGCAGTTACTATGGGGGGGACAGGGCGCGGGAGGTATCCTACAATGAGCAGTTCTTC. Its translation: CASSYYGGDRAREVSYNEQFF.

The J gene is TRBJ1-4, the V gene TRBV15; 11 bases align to TRBD1. With V trimmed by 1 base and J by 5 bases, 3 bases remained unmatched. Germline V gene data show CDR1 as LNHNV and CDR2 as YYDKDF (reference sequence). The CDR3 is made up of 16 amino acids. This CDR3 reads CATSRGTGGWNEKLFF. CDR3 DNA sequence: TGTGCCACCAGCAGAGGGACAGGGGGCTGGAATGAAAAACTGTTTTTT.

This chain links TRBV2 with TRBJ2-5; TRBD2 agrees at 8 bases. In germline, CDR1 is SNHLY, CDR2 FYNNEI. The CDR3 has 13 amino acids. V was pared by 7 bases and J by 7 bases, with 8 bases of the junction left unmatched. The CDR3 is CASTGGGLRTQYF. As DNA, the CDR3 is TGTGCCAGCACCGGGGGGGGGTTAAGGACCCAGTACTTC.

This clonotype was seen more than once but under ten times. The chain links TRBV5-4 to TRBJ1-2; D call uncertain. This CDR3 has 14 amino acids. Germline lookup yields CDR1 SGHNT and CDR2 YYREEE (reference sequence). Trimming stripped 4 bases from V and 4 bases from J, with 14 bases between. CDR3: CASSTEGPPYGYTF. As DNA, the CDR3 is TGTGCCAGCAGCACCGAAGGACCGCCCTATGGCTACACCTTC.

The chain recombines TRBV19 with TRBJ2-4, with D possibly TRBD2 on 7 matching bases. The CDR3 consists of 12 residues. Germline V gene data show CDR1 as LNHDA and CDR2 as SQIVND (reference sequence). Trimming pared 8 bases from V and 8 bases from J, leaving 13 bases between. In nucleotides, the CDR3 is TGTGCCAGTGCCTCGGGGGGCGACATTCAGTACTTC. Translated: CASASGGDIQYF.

This clonotype was found a few times. The chain combines TRBV6-1 with TRBJ2-5; TRBD2 matches 7 bases. Germline lookup yields CDR1 MNHNS and CDR2 SASEGT. J was trimmed by 5 bases and V by 5 bases; bases with no gene match: 8. The CDR3 totals 14 residues. CDR3 nucleotide sequence: TGTGCCAGCAGTCCCGGGGGGTCGTACGAGACCCAGTACTTC. Its translation is CASSPGGSYETQYF.

V and J are TRBV20-1 and TRBJ2-7; 8 positions agree with TRBD2. Per the germline V gene, CDR1 is DFQATT and CDR2 is SNEGSKA (reference sequence). Losses at the gene ends were 5 bases for V and 5 bases for J; bases not matched to a gene: 5. The CDR3 length is 12 residues. CDR3 in amino acids: CSASGTSDEQYF. CDR3 sequence (DNA): TGCAGTGCTTCCGGGACTAGTGACGAGCAGTACTTC.